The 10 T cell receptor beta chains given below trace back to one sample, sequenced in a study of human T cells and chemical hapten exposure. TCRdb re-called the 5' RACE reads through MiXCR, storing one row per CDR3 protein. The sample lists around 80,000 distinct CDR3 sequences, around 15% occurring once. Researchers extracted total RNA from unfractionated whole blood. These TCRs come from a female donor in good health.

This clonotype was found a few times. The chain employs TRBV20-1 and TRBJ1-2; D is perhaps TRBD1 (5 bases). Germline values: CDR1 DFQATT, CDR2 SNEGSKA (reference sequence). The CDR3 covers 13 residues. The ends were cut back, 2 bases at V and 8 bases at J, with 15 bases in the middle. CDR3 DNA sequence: TGCAGTGCTAGAAACGACGGGGGAGGAGGCTACACCTTC. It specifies CSARNDGGGGYTF.

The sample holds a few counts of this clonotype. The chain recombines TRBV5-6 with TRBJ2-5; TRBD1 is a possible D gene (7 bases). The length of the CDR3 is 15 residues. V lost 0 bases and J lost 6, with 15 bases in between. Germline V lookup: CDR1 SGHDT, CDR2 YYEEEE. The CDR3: CASSLAKTGRQTQYF. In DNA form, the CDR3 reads TGTGCCAGCAGCTTGGCTAAGACAGGGAGGCAGACCCAGTACTTC.

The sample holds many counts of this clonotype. In nucleotides, the CDR3 is TGTGCCAGCAGCCTACAAGGACAGTATGGCTACACCTTC. This encodes CASSLQGQYGYTF. This chain connects TRBV7-2 to TRBJ1-2; the D gene is possibly TRBD1 (6 bases). The germline CDR1 and CDR2 sequences are SGHTA and FQGNSA. The CDR3 has 13 amino acids. V dropped 5 bases and J dropped 5 bases, with 12 bases sitting between them.

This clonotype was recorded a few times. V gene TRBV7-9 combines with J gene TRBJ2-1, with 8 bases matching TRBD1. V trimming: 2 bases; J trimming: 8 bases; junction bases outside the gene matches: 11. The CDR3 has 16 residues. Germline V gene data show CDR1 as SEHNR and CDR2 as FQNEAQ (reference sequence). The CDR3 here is CASSLSPGQGRDEQFF. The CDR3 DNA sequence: TGTGCCAGCAGCTTATCCCCAGGACAGGGTAGGGATGAGCAGTTCTTC.

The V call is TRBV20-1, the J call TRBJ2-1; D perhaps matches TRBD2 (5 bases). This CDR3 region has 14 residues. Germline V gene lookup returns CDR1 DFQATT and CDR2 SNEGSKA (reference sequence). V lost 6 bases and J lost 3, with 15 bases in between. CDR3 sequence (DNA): TGCAGTGCCTCCTCCGGACTGGACTACAATGAGCAGTTCTTC. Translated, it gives CSASSGLDYNEQFF.

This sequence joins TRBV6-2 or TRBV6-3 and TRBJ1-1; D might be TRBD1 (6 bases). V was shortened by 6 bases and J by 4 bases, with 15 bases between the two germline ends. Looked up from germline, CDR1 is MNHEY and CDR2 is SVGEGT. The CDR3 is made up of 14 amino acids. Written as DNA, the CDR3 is TGTGCCAGCAGATGGGGGGCTGACCTCACTGAAGCTTTCTTT. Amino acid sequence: CASRWGADLTEAFF.

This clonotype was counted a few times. Written as DNA, the CDR3 is TGTGCCAGCAGCCCCCAAACAGGGAATGAAAAACTGTTTTTT. Its translation is CASSPQTGNEKLFF. The chain employs TRBV7-2 and TRBJ1-4; tentative D call: TRBD1 (6 bases). The germline V gene has CDR1 SGHTA and CDR2 FQGNSA. V lost 5 bases, J lost 5 bases, and 12 bases lay in between. CDR3 size: 14 residues.

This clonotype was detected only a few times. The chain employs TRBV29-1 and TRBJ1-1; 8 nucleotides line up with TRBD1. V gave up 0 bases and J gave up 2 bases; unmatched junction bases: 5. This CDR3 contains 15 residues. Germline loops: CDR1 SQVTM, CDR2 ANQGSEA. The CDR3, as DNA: TGCAGCGTTGAAGATCCACAGGGGGATAACACTGAAGCTTTCTTT. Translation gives CSVEDPQGDNTEAFF.

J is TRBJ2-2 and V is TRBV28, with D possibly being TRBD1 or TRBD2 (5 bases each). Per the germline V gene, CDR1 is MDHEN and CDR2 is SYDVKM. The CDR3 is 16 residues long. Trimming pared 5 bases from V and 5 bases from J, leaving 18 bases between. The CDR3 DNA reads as TGTGCCAGCAGTCCTGCCGGGACCATACTTACCGGGGAGCTGTTTTTT. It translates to CASSPAGTILTGELFF.

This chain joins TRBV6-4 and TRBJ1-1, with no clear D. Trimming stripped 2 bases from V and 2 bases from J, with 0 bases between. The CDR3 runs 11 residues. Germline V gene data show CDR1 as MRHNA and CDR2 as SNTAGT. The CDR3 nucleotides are TGTGCCAGCAGTGACAACACTGAAGCTTTCTTT. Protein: CASSDNTEAFF.